This T cell receptor beta chain was documented in a study of beta chain features in type 1 diabetes. After removal of 5 bases from V and 3 bases from J, the junction contained 7 bases not matched to a gene. This CDR3 region has 15 residues. Germline V lookup: CDR1 MNHEY, CDR2 SMNVEV (reference sequence). Reverse transcribing all isolated RNA meant expressed TCRB transcripts were sequenced. Profiling relied on immunoSEQ multiplex PCR, and the TCRdb table lists in-frame clones only, not all of them. The sample comprises more than 300,000 clones, roughly 16% of which are singletons, and approximately 0.019% rests with the top ten. The authors took one heparinised blood draw, averaging roughly 100 mL, from each donor.

The V and J genes are TRBV27 and TRBJ1-1, with 9 bases aligning to TRBD1. What was sequenced was naive CD4+ T cells from blood. The clonotype was recovered from a young woman in good health. The CDR3 here is CASSGTQGAYTEAFF. CDR3 nucleotide sequence: TGTGCCAGCAGTGGCACACAGGGGGCCTACACTGAAGCTTTCTTT.